This paragraph covers one TCR beta chain sequence. Its antigen is undetermined. The data belong to a study of T cells in tuberculosis. Whole-study context: PBMC were archived before or within 7 days of starting treatment.

V was trimmed by 4 bases and J by 10 bases, leaving 11 bases between them. The CDR3 is made up of 12 amino acids. Per the germline V gene, CDR1 is SNHLY and CDR2 is FYNNEI. Noted time point: new active TB diagnosis, blood taken before or within 7 days of starting treatment. General observations from the study: Samples were chosen by availability of cryopreserved specimens. GEM motif frequencies gave less than 75% accuracy; the GMM repertoire gave about 86%. Active tuberculosis TCR-alpha repertoires lay closer to GMM-specific TCRs than IGRA-negative controls, suggesting clonal expansion.

Measured with immunoSEQ multiplex PCR; TCRdb has only the in-frame clones, and not every one. The sample lists tens of thousands of clones, approximately 90% seen once, with approximately 2.3% in the top ten. Source: PBMCs, taken at tuberculosis diagnosis. V and J are TRBV2 and TRBJ2-1; possible D gene TRBD2, 6 bases. The receptor was isolated from an adult with tuberculosis. In DNA, the CDR3 is TGTGCCAGCAGTGGGGAAGGGAGGGAGCAGTTCTTC. Translating it yields CASSGEGREQFF.